This is a list of T cell receptor beta chains from one sample in a study of metastatic and nonmetastatic thyroid tumors. TCRdb reanalyzed the PCR reads via MiXCR. The data contain tens of thousands of clones, under 25% of them singletons. Input material: blood. These receptors came from a male donor with papillary thyroid cancer or a benign thyroid nodule (not recorded which). Some clones in this sample may be carry-over from other donors' samples. The CDR3 runs from the conserved cysteine through the conserved F or W. A D gene is named only where the DNA matches it firmly. Clone size appears in some rows only: once, few, many, or a class for an expanded clone.

j_call	clone_size	v_call	d_call	cdr3_nt	cdr3_aa
TRBJ1-1	many	TRBV6-4	NA	TGTGCCAGCAGTACTACAGGGACGGGAACTGAAGCTTTCTTT	CASSTTGTGTEAFF
TRBJ2-3	many	TRBV27	NA	TGTGCCAGCAGTTTCGACAGTTTTACCACAGATACGCAGTATTTT	CASSFDSFTTDTQYF
TRBJ2-2	NA	TRBV18	NA	TGTGCCAGCTCACCACCTGGCCAAAGGAACACCGGGGAGCTGTTTTTT	CASSPPGQRNTGELFF
TRBJ1-1	many	TRBV28	NA	TGTGCCAGCAGTATCGAACAGGGAAACACTGAAGCTTTCTTT	CASSIEQGNTEAFF
TRBJ1-2	few	TRBV28	TRBD1	TGTGCCGGCCAGACAGGGGGCCCGGGCTATGGCTACACCTTC	CAGQTGGPGYGYTF
TRBJ2-3	NA	TRBV15	TRBD2	TGTGCCACCAGCAGAGATACGCTAGCGGGAGCTAGCACAGATACGCAGTATTTT	CATSRDTLAGASTDTQYF
TRBJ2-5	few	TRBV5-4	TRBD1	TGTGCCAGCAGCGCGGACAGGGGCCGAGAGACCCAGTACTTC	CASSADRGRETQYF
TRBJ2-2	NA	TRBV5-1	TRBD1	TGCGCCAGCAGACGGACAGGGAACACCGGGGAGCTGTTTTTT	CASRRTGNTGELFF
TRBJ2-5	NA	TRBV2	TRBD1	TGTGCCAGCAGTGATGCCGGGACAGGGGAGACCCAGTACTTC	CASSDAGTGETQYF
TRBJ2-7	many	TRBV19	TRBD2	TGTGCCAGTAGCCCCTTTAGCGGGAGTGGCTACGAGCAGTACTTC	CASSPFSGSGYEQYF